The 18 T cell receptor beta chains below were found in one sample sequenced in a study of OX40 agonist ivuxolimab in advanced cancers. Measured with immunoSEQ multiplex PCR; TCRdb has only the in-frame clones, and not every one. Of about 59,000 clones in the sample, 82% were seen once. The sequencing here drew on CD4+ or CD8+ T cells sorted from blood, taken in a trial of the OX40 agonist ivuxolimab. The receptors originated from an adult with an advanced solid tumor such as melanoma, head and neck, liver or kidney cancer.

This chain joins TRBV18 and TRBJ2-5; D is uncertain. Trimming cost V 0 bases and J 4 bases, with 3 bases left between them. Germline CDR1 KGHSH, CDR2 LQKENI. This CDR3 region has 12 residues. The chain's CDR3 is CASSPPGETQYF. For the CDR3, the DNA is TGTGCCAGCTCACCACCTGGAGAGACCCAGTACTTC.

J is TRBJ2-5 and V is TRBV4-1; 10 bases agree with TRBD2. Germline values: CDR1 MGHRA, CDR2 YSYEKL. V lost 5 bases to trimming and J lost 5 bases; unmatched junction nucleotides: 11. The CDR3 has 16 amino acids. The CDR3 coding sequence is TGCGCCAGCAGCTCTGAGCGGGAGGGAGGGGTTGAGACCCAGTACTTC. This sequence encodes CASSSEREGGVETQYF.

The V gene is TRBV11-2, the J gene TRBJ2-1; 7 nucleotides agree with TRBD1. The junction had 10 bases not matched to a gene; V was cut back by 6 bases and J by 5 bases. Germline V gives CDR1 SGHAT, CDR2 FQNNGV. CDR3 size: 15 residues. This CDR3 is CASSQTTGRHNEQFF. As DNA, the CDR3 is TGTGCCAGCAGTCAGACGACAGGGCGCCACAATGAGCAGTTCTTC.

The gene calls are TRBV11-2 and TRBJ1-3; no firm D call. Between the trimmed V and J ends, which lost 3 bases and 0 bases, there was a span of 9 bases. The CDR3 spans 15 residues. Germline-derived CDR1 and CDR2 are SGHAT and FQNNGV. The CDR3 coding sequence is TGTGCCAGCAGCTTCCGAGGTAGCTCTGGAAACACCATATATTTT. Its protein is CASSFRGSSGNTIYF.

The chain employs TRBV11-2 and TRBJ1-5; tentatively, D is TRBD1 (5 bases). Germline CDR1 SGHAT, CDR2 FQNNGV. Trimming pared 3 bases from V and 2 bases from J, leaving 17 bases between. The CDR3 is 17 residues long. CDR3 protein: CASSFRDPIYGNQPQHF. The DNA of the CDR3 is TGTGCCAGCAGCTTCCGGGACCCCATTTATGGCAATCAGCCCCAGCATTTT.

The V call is TRBV7-2, the J call TRBJ1-1; D is perhaps TRBD1 (6 bases). The CDR3 spans 15 residues. Germline V CDR1 and CDR2: SGHTA, FQGNSA. The V end lost 4 bases, the J end lost 0 bases, and 12 bases lay between the germline ends. This CDR3 reads CASSSQTGLNTEAFF. The CDR3 DNA sequence: TGTGCCAGCAGCTCCCAGACAGGATTGAACACTGAAGCTTTCTTT.

The V call is TRBV5-4, the J call TRBJ2-1; the D is unclear. The CDR3 is made up of 15 amino acids. V shed 0 bases and J shed 9 bases, with 16 bases lying between them. Germline-derived CDR1 and CDR2 are SGHNT and YYREEE (reference sequence). CDR3 in amino acids: CASSLDPAPVFEQFF. The CDR3 DNA is TGTGCCAGCAGCTTGGATCCCGCCCCAGTCTTTGAGCAGTTCTTC.

This chain uses TRBV28 with TRBJ1-5, with a possible D match to TRBD1 (5 bases). The germline gives CDR1 MDHEN, CDR2 SYDVKM. The CDR3 contains 14 residues. The V end was cut by 8 bases, the J end by 9 bases, with 20 bases between. The CDR3 is CASSRKQALRPQHF. In nucleotides, the CDR3 is TGTGCCAGCTCGCGCAAACAGGCTCTTCGGCCCCAGCATTTT.

This clone showed up just once. The chain links TRBV28 to TRBJ1-2; 8 positions match TRBD1. V was pared by 3 bases and J by 8 bases, with 8 bases of the junction left unmatched. Per germline, CDR1 MDHEN and CDR2 SYDVKM. This CDR3 has 14 amino acids. This CDR3 reads CASSLMDRAGGYTF. In DNA, the CDR3 is TGTGCCAGCAGTTTGATGGACAGGGCGGGCGGCTACACCTTC.

The CDR3 is CASSGGTAPTQYF. For the CDR3, the DNA is TGTGCCAGCAGCGGGGGGACAGCCCCTACGCAGTATTTT. The J gene is TRBJ2-3, the V gene TRBV9; 7 bases match TRBD1. Germline values: CDR1 SGDLS, CDR2 YYNGEE. V shed 3 bases, J shed 8 bases, and the junction held 6 bases outside the gene matches. There are 13 residues in the CDR3.

This chain connects TRBV6-5 to TRBJ1-2; maybe TRBD1 (6 bases). Looked up from germline, CDR1 is MNHEY and CDR2 is SVGAGI. This CDR3 has 13 residues. Trimming cost V 6 bases and J 8 bases, with 16 bases left between them. CDR3 residues: CASRPRQESGYTF. CDR3 sequence (DNA): TGTGCCAGCAGACCCCGACAGGAATCGGGCTACACCTTC.

V is TRBV4-1 and J is TRBJ2-5, with 9 bases fitting TRBD1. Trimming took 1 base from V and 2 from J; bases not matched to a gene: 2. This CDR3 contains 15 residues. The V gene's germline CDR1 is MGHRA and CDR2 YSYEKL. The CDR3: CASSQGDREQETQYF. The CDR3 nucleotides read TGCGCCAGCAGCCAAGGGGACAGGGAACAAGAGACCCAGTACTTC.

V gene TRBV19 combines with J gene TRBJ2-2, with TRBD1 matching over 7 bases. The CDR3 loop spans 14 amino acids. CDR1 and CDR2 from the germline V gene are LNHDA and SQIVND (reference sequence). The V and J ends lost 3 bases and 7 bases, in that order; junction bases with no gene match: 5. In DNA, the CDR3 is TGTGCCAGTAGTATTGGCAGGGGGATCGGGGAGCTGTTTTTT. Protein sequence: CASSIGRGIGELFF.

This clone has just a few counts. The gene calls are TRBV6-1 and TRBJ2-5; D is possibly TRBD2 (6 bases). Germline lookup yields CDR1 MNHNS and CDR2 SASEGT. The CDR3 sequence is 14 residues long. Trimming stripped 8 bases from V and 9 bases from J, with 22 bases between. CDR3 DNA sequence: TGTGCCAGCCTAAGAGCGGAGGGCCTGAGGGCCCAGTACTTC. Its translation: CASLRAEGLRAQYF.

V and J are TRBV14 and TRBJ1-2, with a weak D call TRBD1 (5 bases). CDR3 length: 14 residues. Germline V lookup: CDR1 SGHDN, CDR2 FVKESK. Trimming removed 5 bases at V and 4 bases at J, with 14 bases between. In nucleotides, the CDR3 is TGTGCCAGCAGCTCTCTGTCAGGGCTCTATGGCTACACCTTC. Protein sequence: CASSSLSGLYGYTF.

The DNA for the CDR3 is TGCGCCAGCAGCTTTGCAATGGAGACCCAGTACTTC. Protein sequence: CASSFAMETQYF. The chain has TRBV5-1 and TRBJ2-5; D is ambiguous. Germline lookup yields CDR1 SGHRS and CDR2 YFSETQ. The V end was cut by 2 bases, the J end by 5 bases, with 7 bases between. There are 12 residues in the CDR3.

CDR3 sequence (DNA): TGTGCCAGCAGCTTATTAGGGACCGGGGGCTGGGGGGCCAACGTCCTGACTTTC. It translates to CASSLLGTGGWGANVLTF. The chain employs TRBV5-6 and TRBJ2-6; the D gene could be TRBD1 or TRBD2 (6 bases each). The V and J ends lost 2 bases and 4 bases respectively, with 19 bases between them. The CDR3 totals 18 residues. The germline gives CDR1 SGHDT, CDR2 YYEEEE.

The genes are TRBV27 and TRBJ2-7, with a weak D call TRBD2 (6 bases). The germline V gene has CDR1 MNHEY and CDR2 SMNVEV (reference sequence). The CDR3 length is 15 residues. With 4 bases removed from V and 2 bases from J, the gap between germline ends came to 15 bases. This chain's CDR3 is CASSSPREKPYEQYF. CDR3 DNA: TGTGCCAGCAGTTCCCCACGGGAGAAGCCCTACGAGCAGTACTTC.